Detailed here is one T cell receptor (beta chain). Looked up from germline, CDR1 is SQVTM and CDR2 is ANQGSEA. The CDR3 sequence is 14 residues long. V lost 4 bases and J lost 5; bases outside the gene matches: 8. These data come from a study of blood T cell repertoires in COVID-19. For the study at large: From T cells, B-cell-depleted T cells, or PBMCs came the material, which was cDNA or gDNA.

Sequenced by immunoSEQ multiplex PCR; TCRdb stores in-frame clones only, minus some. The table lists roughly 250,000 clones, around four fifths of them singletons. Sequencing input: peripheral blood. V and J are TRBV29-1 and TRBJ2-7, with 10 bases lining up with TRBD2. This TCR derives from a woman in her sixties with active or convalescent COVID-19. The CDR3 loop reads CSVGRGLAFNEQYF. The CDR3 bases are TGCAGCGTTGGTAGGGGACTAGCGTTCAACGAGCAGTACTTC.